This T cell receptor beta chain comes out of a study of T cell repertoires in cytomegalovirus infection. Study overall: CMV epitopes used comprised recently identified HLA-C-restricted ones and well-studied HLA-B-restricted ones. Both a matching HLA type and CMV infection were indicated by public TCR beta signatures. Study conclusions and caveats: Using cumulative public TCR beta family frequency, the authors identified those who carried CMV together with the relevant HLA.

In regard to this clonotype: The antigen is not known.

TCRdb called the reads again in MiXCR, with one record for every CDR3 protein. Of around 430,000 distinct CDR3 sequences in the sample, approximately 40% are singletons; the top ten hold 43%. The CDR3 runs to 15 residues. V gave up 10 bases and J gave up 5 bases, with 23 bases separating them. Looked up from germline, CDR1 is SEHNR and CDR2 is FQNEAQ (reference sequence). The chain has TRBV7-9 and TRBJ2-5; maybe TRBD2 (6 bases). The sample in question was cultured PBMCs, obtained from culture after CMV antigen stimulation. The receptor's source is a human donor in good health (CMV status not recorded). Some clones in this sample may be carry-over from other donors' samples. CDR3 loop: CAIVRDPPAGETQYF. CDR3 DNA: TGTGCCATTGTCCGGGACCCTCCGGCGGGGGAGACCCAGTACTTC.